This T cell receptor beta chain is drawn from a study of T-cell reconstitution after alpha-beta-depleted transplantation in children. During its preparation, the TCRbeta library received unique molecular identifiers. Using its own MiXCR run on the PCR reads, TCRdb lists one record per CDR3 protein. Altogether approximately 400,000 distinct CDR3 sequences are present, 11% being singletons, with the ten largest covering roughly 5.5%. The V gene end was trimmed by 4 bases and the J gene end by 6 bases; junction bases not matched to a gene: 9. The CDR3 length is 15 residues. The germline V gene has CDR1 SGHTS and CDR2 YDEGEE. In its sample, this clonotype was seen many times.

This receptor was obtained from a human donor who donated a stem cell graft to a child with acute myeloid leukemia. The gene calls are TRBV5-8 and TRBJ2-5, with 10 bases lining up with TRBD1. The material was PBMCs from the stem cell graft donor, obtained from the stem cell graft. CDR3 sequence reads: CASSRDWDRGKTQYF. In nucleotides, the CDR3 is TGTGCCAGCAGCCGCGACTGGGACAGGGGAAAGACCCAGTACTTC.